The 15 T cell receptor beta chains in this list originate from one sample, sequenced in a study of blood T cell repertoires in COVID-19 (dated by TCRdb to 2018 to 2020). The method was the immunoSEQ multiplex PCR assay. TCRdb stores this immuneACCESS table with in-frame sequences only. Part of the clones is absent; in the studies checked, under half of the shortfall reflects unresolved V genes, and no reason is known for the rest. This sample is represented by under 150,000 clones; over 80% of them were singletons. Less than 7% of the sample is taken by the ten largest. The sample comprised PBMCs or T cells enriched from blood (not recorded which). These receptors were collected from a woman between 40 and 50 years old who had recovered from COVID-19.

V is TRBV27 and J is TRBJ1-4; weak D call: TRBD1 (5 bases). The V end was cut by 5 bases, the J end by 6 bases, with 16 bases between. The CDR3 extends over 15 amino acids. The germline V gene has CDR1 MNHEY and CDR2 SMNVEV (reference sequence). CDR3 nucleotides: TGTGCCAGCAGTATTCCGCCAGGGTACCATGAAAAACTGTTTTTT. Its protein product is CASSIPPGYHEKLFF.

The rearrangement links TRBV11-2 to TRBJ2-2, with 8 nucleotides matching TRBD2. Germline V gives CDR1 SGHAT, CDR2 FQNNGV. After removal of 4 bases from V and 3 bases from J, the junction contained 7 bases not matched to a gene. The CDR3 is made up of 16 amino acids. The CDR3 DNA follows: TGTGCCAGCAGCTCCTCATTAGCGGGGCACACCGGGGAGCTGTTTTTT. It yields the protein CASSSSLAGHTGELFF.

This clone was counted once. The CDR3 loop is CATGTRNTEAFF. In DNA, the CDR3 is TGTGCCACCGGGACAAGAAACACTGAAGCTTTCTTT. The chain is built from TRBV19 and TRBJ1-1, with a weak D call TRBD1 (6 bases). The CDR3 has 12 amino acids. Trimming pared 10 bases from V and 2 bases from J, leaving 11 bases between. Germline V gives CDR1 LNHDA, CDR2 SQIVND (reference sequence).

Only one count was recorded for this clone. The chain recombines TRBV5-1 with TRBJ1-2; 8 nucleotides match TRBD1. The length of the CDR3 is 15 residues. Germline V gene sequence: CDR1 SGHRS, CDR2 YFSETQ. V lost 0 bases and J lost 3; bases outside the gene matches: 4. CDR3 amino acids: CASSLEPGGDYGYTF. The DNA for the CDR3 is TGCGCCAGCAGCTTGGAGCCAGGGGGCGACTATGGCTACACCTTC.

The J gene is TRBJ2-7, the V gene TRBV11-2; D gene uncertain. The CDR3 contains 13 residues. V lost 3 bases and J 3 bases, leaving 9 bases between the germline ends. Germline CDR1 reads SGHAT; CDR2 reads FQNNGV. The CDR3 loop is CASSFREVYEQYF. In DNA, the CDR3 is TGTGCCAGCAGCTTCCGCGAAGTCTACGAGCAGTACTTC.

The rearrangement links TRBV2 to TRBJ1-2, with TRBD1 matching 7 bases. CDR3 size: 13 residues. Germline-derived CDR1 and CDR2 are SNHLY and FYNNEI. V was pared by 6 bases and J by 4 bases, with 5 bases of the junction left unmatched. The CDR3 coding sequence is TGTGCCAGCAGCGTAGGGACAGCCTATGGCTACACCTTC. It codes for CASSVGTAYGYTF.

The V gene is TRBV27, the J gene TRBJ2-7, with TRBD2 identical over 9 bases. The CDR3 consists of 17 residues. V shed 5 bases and J 4 bases; nucleotides not matched to a gene: 15. Germline lookup yields CDR1 MNHEY and CDR2 SMNVEV (reference sequence). CDR3 nucleotide sequence: TGTGCCAGCAGTGTCGGATGGAGCGGGAGGTTCCCTTACGAGCAGTACTTC. This sequence encodes CASSVGWSGRFPYEQYF.

This clone was seen a single time. This chain uses TRBV19 with TRBJ1-1, with D possibly being TRBD1 (5 bases). V lost 2 bases to trimming and J lost 5 bases, with 18 bases between them. Germline-derived CDR1 and CDR2 are LNHDA and SQIVND (reference sequence). The CDR3 totals 16 residues. CDR3 sequence: CASSIRYRGEGTEAFF. CDR3 DNA: TGTGCCAGTAGTATACGGTATCGGGGGGAGGGTACTGAAGCTTTCTTT.

This chain uses TRBV7-9 with TRBJ2-1; D might be TRBD2 (6 bases). CDR3 length: 14 residues. CDR1 is SEHNR, CDR2 FQNEAQ, per germline (reference sequence). The CDR3 loop reads CTSLEGSSYNEQFF. CDR3 in DNA: TGTACTTCACTGGAGGGGAGCTCCTACAATGAGCAGTTCTTC.

The genes are TRBV2 and TRBJ2-2, with a possible D match to TRBD2 (6 bases). V dropped 6 bases and J dropped 5 bases, with 7 bases sitting between them. Germline CDR1 and CDR2: SNHLY and FYNNEI. This CDR3 region has 12 residues. The CDR3 sequence is CASREGTGELFF. Written as DNA, the CDR3 is TGTGCCAGCAGGGAGGGGACCGGGGAGCTGTTTTTT.

The rearrangement links TRBV2 to TRBJ2-5; 13 bases are shared with TRBD2. The CDR3 covers 18 residues. The germline V gene has CDR1 SNHLY and CDR2 FYNNEI. After removal of 1 base from V and 3 bases from J, the junction contained 8 bases not matched to a gene. CDR3 bases: TGTGCCAGCAGTGAAGGGACTAGCGGGGGAGGGCGAGAAGAGACCCAGTACTTC. It translates to CASSEGTSGGGREETQYF.

This chain joins TRBV12-1 and TRBJ2-2; TRBD1, as called in the table, went unchecked against the DNA. TRBV12-1 is a pseudogene locus. This CDR3 is built from 16 residues. The CDR3 DNA reads TGTGCCAGCAGCTTTGTAAGGGACAGCCTTACCGGGGAGCTGTTTTTT. Its translation: CASSFVRDSLTGELFF.

This chain connects TRBV5-1 to TRBJ1-3; D is unresolved. The germline V gene has CDR1 SGHRS and CDR2 YFSETQ. V was cut by 1 base and J by 2 bases, with 13 bases left in between. The CDR3 runs 16 residues. CDR3 region: CASSLNSPRTGNTIYF. CDR3 bases: TGCGCCAGCAGCTTGAATTCACCCAGGACTGGAAACACCATATATTTT.

The V call is TRBV29-1, the J call TRBJ1-2; no definite D call. This CDR3 spans 16 amino acids. Per the germline V gene, CDR1 is SQVTM and CDR2 is ANQGSEA. V dropped 0 bases and J dropped 5 bases, with 19 bases sitting between them. CDR3 sequence (DNA): TGCAGCGTTGAAGATCTCCGCCTGACAAGTAGATATGGCTACACCTTC. It encodes CSVEDLRLTSRYGYTF. The variable domain in full, completed from reference TRBV29-1 and TRBJ1-2, reads SAVISQKPSRDICQRGTSLTIQCQVDSQVTMMFWYRQQPGQSLTLIATANQGSEATYESGFVIDKFPISRPNLTFSTLTVSNMSPEDSSIYLCSVEDLRLTSRYGYTFGSGTRLTVV.

The chain links TRBV6-5 to TRBJ1-1, with TRBD1 identical over 10 bases. Germline V gives CDR1 MNHEY, CDR2 SVGAGI. Trimming took 7 bases from V and 4 from J; bases not matched to a gene: 9. This CDR3 is built from 15 residues. The CDR3 spells CASKGWTGGVTEAFF. The CDR3 region has the DNA TGTGCCAGCAAAGGGTGGACAGGGGGAGTCACTGAAGCTTTCTTT.